The source of this TCR beta chain is a study of human T cells and chemical hapten exposure. The CDR3 sequence is 14 residues long. Germline V gene data show CDR1 as DFQATT and CDR2 as SNEGSKA (reference sequence). Trimming at V came to 5 bases and at J to 5 bases, leaving 10 bases not matched to a gene. Each cDNA molecule in the library carried unique molecular identifiers. Via MiXCR, TCRdb re-called the reads, giving one row per CDR3 protein. Of some 2,500 distinct CDR3 sequences detected, approximately 60% appear once; the ten largest clones hold approximately 9.4%. Regarding treatment: therapeutic diphenylcyclopropenone sensitization with weekly scalp DPC.

The TCR sequence derives from an adult with alopecia areata. Some clones in this sample may be carry-over from other donors' samples. This table probably holds off-target reads from a library built for another chain. V gene TRBV20-1 combines with J gene TRBJ2-7; 9 bases align to TRBD1. The source was whole blood, collected before DPC sensitization or 2, 6, or about 24 weeks after (not recorded which). This CDR3 is CSAGTGGLPHEQYF. The CDR3 DNA is TGCAGTGCTGGAACAGGGGGCCTACCCCACGAGCAGTACTTC.